This T cell receptor (beta chain) was sequenced for a study of blood T cells in healthy people across ages. Whole-study findings and limits: Age brought a roughly linear fall in TCR beta diversity measured per million T cells. Fewer expanded clones and more diversity marked long-lived versus aged donors.

This clonotype showed up just a few times. Its antigen remains unknown. A second PCR of about 7 to 12 cycles used a sample-barcoded 5' primer and a J-beta primer mix. One entry per CDR3 protein, called by TCRdb with MiXCR from the 5' RACE reads. Found here are 1.5 million to 2 million distinct CDR3 sequences, about 28% of them singletons; the top ten hold 6.5% to 8.5%. Germline assignment: CDR1 GTSNPN and CDR2 SVGIG (reference sequence). V was shortened by 5 bases and J by 4 bases, with 15 bases between the two germline ends. This CDR3 contains 14 residues. The authors drew around 9.3 milliliters of peripheral blood from each donor.

This receptor was obtained from a woman aged 25 to 39 in good health. Sample: blood. The rearrangement joins TRBV30 to TRBJ1-5; tentatively, D is TRBD1 (5 bases). CDR3 in DNA: TGTGCCTGGGGGAGGGGAGGGCGAAATCAGCCCCAGCATTTT. The encoded protein is CAWGRGGRNQPQHF.